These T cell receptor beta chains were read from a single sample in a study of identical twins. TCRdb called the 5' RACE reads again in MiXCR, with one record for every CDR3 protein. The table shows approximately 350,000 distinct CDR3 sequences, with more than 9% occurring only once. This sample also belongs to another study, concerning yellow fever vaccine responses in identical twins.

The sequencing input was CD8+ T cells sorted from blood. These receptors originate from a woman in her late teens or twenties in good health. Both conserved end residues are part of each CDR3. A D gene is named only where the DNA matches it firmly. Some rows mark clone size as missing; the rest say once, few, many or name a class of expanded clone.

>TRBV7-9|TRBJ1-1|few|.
CASSPVSNRDTEAFF
TGTGCCAGCAGCCCCGTTTCAAACCGGGACACTGAAGCTTTCTTT
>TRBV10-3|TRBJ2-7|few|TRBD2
CAIKREASYEQYF
TGTGCCATAAAGCGGGAGGCCTCCTACGAGCAGTACTTC
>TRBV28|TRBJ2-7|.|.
CASSLWVQEQYF
TGTGCCAGCAGTTTGTGGGTTCAGGAGCAGTACTTC
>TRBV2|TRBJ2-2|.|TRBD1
CASLRLGTGATGELFF
TGTGCCAGCCTTCGTTTGGGGACAGGGGCCACCGGGGAGCTGTTTTTT
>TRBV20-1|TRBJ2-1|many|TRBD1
CSARGGDRDYNEQFF
TGCAGTGCTAGAGGGGGGGACAGGGACTACAATGAGCAGTTCTTC
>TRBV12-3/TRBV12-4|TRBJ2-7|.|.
CASSRGLRSYEQYF
TGTGCCAGCAGCAGGGGACTACGCTCCTACGAGCAGTACTTC
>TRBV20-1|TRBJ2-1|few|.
CSARDKYNEQFF
TGCAGTGCTAGAGACAAATACAATGAGCAGTTCTTC
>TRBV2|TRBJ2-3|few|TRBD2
CASSASGGAPDTQYF
TGTGCCAGCAGTGCTAGCGGGGGGGCCCCAGATACGCAGTATTTT
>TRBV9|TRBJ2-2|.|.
CASSVAFGELFF
TGTGCCAGCAGCGTAGCTTTCGGGGAGCTGTTTTTT
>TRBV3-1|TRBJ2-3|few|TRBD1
CASSQSLGGLTDTQYF
TGTGCCAGCAGCCAATCTTTAGGGGGCCTCACAGATACGCAGTATTTT
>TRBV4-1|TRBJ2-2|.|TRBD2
CASSLTSGENTGELFF
TGCGCCAGCAGCCTTACTAGCGGGGAGAACACCGGGGAGCTGTTTTTT
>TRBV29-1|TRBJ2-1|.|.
CSVLDRPVEQFF
TGCAGCGTTTTAGACAGGCCCGTTGAGCAGTTCTTC
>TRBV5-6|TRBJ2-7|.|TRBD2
CASKMEASGEDSYEQYF
TGTGCCAGCAAAATGGAGGCTAGCGGAGAGGATTCCTACGAGCAGTACTTC
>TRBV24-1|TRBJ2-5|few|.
CATSDFPAYQETQYF
TGTGCCACCAGTGATTTTCCGGCGTACCAAGAGACCCAGTACTTC
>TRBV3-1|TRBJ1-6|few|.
CASSQDRRAWGAPLHF
TGTGCCAGCAGCCAAGATCGGAGGGCATGGGGCGCACCCCTCCACTTT
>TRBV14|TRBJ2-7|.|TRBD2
CASSRVAGDYEQYF
TGTGCCAGCAGCCGAGTAGCGGGAGACTACGAGCAGTACTTC
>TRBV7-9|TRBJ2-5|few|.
CASSPEAGQAQETQYF
TGTGCCAGCAGTCCCGAAGCGGGACAGGCTCAAGAGACCCAGTACTTC
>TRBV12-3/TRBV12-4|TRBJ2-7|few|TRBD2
CASSFPGLAGPYEQYF
TGTGCCAGCAGCTTTCCGGGACTAGCGGGACCCTACGAGCAGTACTTC
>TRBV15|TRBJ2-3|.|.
CATSRVRDTDTQYF
TGTGCCACCAGCAGAGTCCGGGACACAGATACGCAGTATTTT
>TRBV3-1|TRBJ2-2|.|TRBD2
CASSQGIAGGLYTGELFF
TGTGCCAGCAGCCAAGGAATAGCGGGGGGGCTTTACACCGGGGAGCTGTTTTTT
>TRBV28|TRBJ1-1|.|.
CASHPWGENTEAFF
TGTGCCAGCCATCCCTGGGGGGAGAACACTGAAGCTTTCTTT
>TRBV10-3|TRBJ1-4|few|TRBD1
CATAGQAGDEEKLFF
TGTGCCACCGCCGGACAGGCCGGGGACGAGGAAAAACTGTTTTTT
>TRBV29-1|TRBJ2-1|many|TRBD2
CSVPSRTSGDYEQFF
TGCAGCGTTCCGAGCCGGACTAGCGGGGACTATGAGCAGTTCTTC
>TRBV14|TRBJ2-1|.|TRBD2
CASSPPGLAEYNEQFF
TGTGCCAGCAGCCCCCCGGGACTAGCGGAATACAATGAGCAGTTCTTC
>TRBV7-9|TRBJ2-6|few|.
CASRDITFSGANVLTF
TGTGCCAGCAGGGACATCACCTTCTCTGGGGCCAACGTCCTGACTTTC
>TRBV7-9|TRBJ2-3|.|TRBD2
CASSPRAPRGDTDTQYF
TGTGCCAGCAGCCCCCGTGCCCCCCGGGGGGACACAGATACGCAGTATTTT
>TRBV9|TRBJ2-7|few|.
CASSVVPGIAYEQYF
TGTGCCAGCAGCGTAGTCCCAGGGATCGCCTACGAGCAGTACTTC
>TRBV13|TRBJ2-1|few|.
CASSKASPSYNEQFF
TGTGCCAGCAGCAAGGCTAGCCCTTCCTACAATGAGCAGTTCTTC
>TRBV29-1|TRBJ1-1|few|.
CSVGRVYEAFF
TGCAGCGTTGGCAGGGTGTATGAAGCTTTCTTT
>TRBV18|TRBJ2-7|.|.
CASSLDFLNYEQYF
TGTGCCAGCTCACTGGACTTTCTGAACTACGAGCAGTACTTC
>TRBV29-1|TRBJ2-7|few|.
CSVEDRRGTYEQYF
TGCAGCGTTGAAGATCGGAGGGGGACCTACGAGCAGTACTTC
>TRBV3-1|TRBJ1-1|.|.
CASSQEGTGGTEAFF
TGTGCCAGCAGCCAAGAAGGGACTGGGGGCACTGAAGCTTTCTTT
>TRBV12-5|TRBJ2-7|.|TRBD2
CASGLGLAAYEQYF
TGTGCTAGTGGTTTAGGACTAGCGGCGTACGAGCAGTACTTC
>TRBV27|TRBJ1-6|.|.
CASSPLGRDNSPLHF
TGTGCCAGCAGCCCCCTGGGACGAGATAATTCACCCCTCCACTTT
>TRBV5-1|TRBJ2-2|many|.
CASSFRWQENTGELFF
TGCGCCAGCAGCTTTAGGTGGCAGGAGAACACCGGGGAGCTGTTTTTT
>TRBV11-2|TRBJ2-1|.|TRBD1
CASSGQGDNEQFF
TGTGCCAGCAGCGGACAGGGGGACAATGAGCAGTTCTTC
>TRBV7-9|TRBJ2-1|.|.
CASSSSGGHEQFF
TGTGCCAGCAGCTCATCGGGGGGCCATGAGCAGTTCTTC
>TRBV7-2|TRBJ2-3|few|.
CASSFVEGEQDTQYF
TGTGCCAGCAGCTTCGTAGAGGGTGAACAAGATACGCAGTATTTT
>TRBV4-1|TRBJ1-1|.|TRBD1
CASSQGQGAGYTEAFF
TGCGCCAGCAGCCAAGGGCAGGGGGCTGGATACACTGAAGCTTTCTTT